The 29 T cell receptor beta chains in this list originate from one sample, sequenced in a study of shared clonotypes between healthy human individuals. Data came from immunoSEQ multiplex PCR; TCRdb stores just in-frame clones and leaves some out. The sample has about 1.9 million clones; 93% are singletons. Terminally differentiated effector memory CD45RA+ cells were left out of the naive CD8 fraction, which was CD45RO-negative and positively selected for CCR7. The specimen sequenced was naive CD8+ T cells from PBMCs. The origin of the receptors is a man younger than 35 in good health. Some clones in this sample may be carry-over from other donors' samples.

The rearrangement joins TRBV19 to TRBJ1-5; TRBD1 might be the D (5 bases). The germline CDR1 and CDR2 sequences are LNHDA and SQIVND (reference sequence). The CDR3 contains 15 residues. Trimming shortened V by 3 bases and J by 3 bases, and 12 bases separated the two germline ends. CDR3 amino acids: CASSIEGIANQPQHF. In DNA, the CDR3 is TGTGCCAGTAGTATTGAGGGGATTGCCAATCAGCCCCAGCATTTT.

The chain carries TRBV28 and TRBJ1-3; D is undetermined. Germline values: CDR1 MDHEN, CDR2 SYDVKM. Trimming pared 4 bases from V and 2 bases from J, leaving 9 bases between. CDR3 length: 14 amino acids. The CDR3 reads CASSSHYAGNTIYF. The CDR3 DNA reads as TGTGCCAGCAGTTCTCATTACGCTGGAAACACCATATATTTT.

J is TRBJ1-2 and V is TRBV19; D not certain. The CDR3 loop spans 12 amino acids. V gave up 3 bases and J gave up 5 bases, with 7 bases separating them. The germline CDR1 and CDR2 sequences are LNHDA and SQIVND (reference sequence). The CDR3 bases are TGTGCCAGTAGTATTTCGATTTATGGCTACACCTTC. Protein: CASSISIYGYTF.

The sample holds one count of this clone. This chain joins TRBV5-1 and TRBJ2-1; perhaps TRBD1 as D (6 bases). Germline CDR1 reads SGHRS; CDR2 reads YFSETQ. The ends were cut back, 0 bases at V and 0 bases at J, with 13 bases in the middle. This CDR3 contains 17 residues. The CDR3 nucleotides are TGCGCCAGCAGCTTGGTTGGGGGCGACCGCTCCTACAATGAGCAGTTCTTC. Protein product: CASSLVGGDRSYNEQFF.

The table lists this clone with a count of one. This chain links TRBV13 with TRBJ2-2, with 9 bases that match TRBD2. The trim removed 6 bases at V and 6 bases at J, leaving 2 bases unmatched. The CDR3 has 13 amino acids. Germline V gene data show CDR1 as PRHDT and CDR2 as FYEKMQ (reference sequence). The CDR3 DNA reads as TGTGCCAGCAGAGTAGCGGGAGCCGGGGAGCTGTTTTTT. Its protein is CASRVAGAGELFF.

The V call is TRBV14, the J call TRBJ1-1; 10 bases are a match to TRBD1. Germline loops: CDR1 SGHDN, CDR2 FVKESK. This CDR3 has 16 amino acids. Unmatched junction bases numbered 8, after V lost 1 base and J lost 6 bases. This CDR3 is CASSQAGTGAFSEAFF. The CDR3 nucleotides are TGTGCCAGCAGCCAAGCCGGGACAGGGGCTTTCTCTGAAGCTTTCTTT.

The V and J genes are TRBV6-5 and TRBJ1-2, with a weak D call TRBD1 (5 bases). V was pared by 7 bases and J by 5 bases, with 11 bases between. Germline V gives CDR1 MNHEY, CDR2 SVGAGI. There are 12 residues in the CDR3. The CDR3, as DNA: TGTGCCAGCACCGCGGGGGGATATGGCTACACCTTC. Its translation: CASTAGGYGYTF.

In this sample, this clone turned up a few times. The chain is built from TRBV27 and TRBJ1-1, with D perhaps TRBD1 (6 bases). With 4 bases removed from V and 1 base from J, the gap between germline ends came to 10 bases. Germline-derived CDR1 and CDR2 are MNHEY and SMNVEV (reference sequence). This CDR3 contains 14 residues. CDR3 nucleotide sequence: TGTGCCAGCAGTTGGGCGGGGGCGAACACTGAAGCTTTCTTT. This codes for CASSWAGANTEAFF.

The V gene is TRBV7-9, the J gene TRBJ2-1; the match to TRBD2 covers 11 bases. This CDR3 is 16 amino acids long. The V and J ends lost 5 bases and 2 bases, in that order; junction bases with no gene match: 5. Germline V gene sequence: CDR1 SEHNR, CDR2 FQNEAQ (reference sequence). In DNA, the CDR3 is TGTGCCAGCAGCCGCCGACTAGCGGGGCCCTACAATGAGCAGTTCTTC. It codes for CASSRRLAGPYNEQFF.

This sequence joins TRBV25-1 and TRBJ1-1; no clear D. Trimming took 7 bases from V and 1 from J, leaving 7 bases between them. This CDR3 spans 12 amino acids. Germline V lookup: CDR1 MGHDK, CDR2 SYGVNS. CDR3 nucleotide sequence: TGTGCCAGCACCCCAGGGAACACTGAAGCTTTCTTT. This encodes CASTPGNTEAFF.

The chain links TRBV7-8 to TRBJ2-7; 7 nucleotides match TRBD2. After removal of 5 bases from V and 0 bases from J, the junction contained 10 bases not matched to a gene. The CDR3 is 16 residues long. CDR1 is SGHVS, CDR2 FQNEAQ, per germline. CDR3 in amino acids: CASSGALSGLSYEQYF. The CDR3 region has the DNA TGTGCCAGCAGCGGCGCCCTTAGCGGGCTCTCCTACGAGCAGTACTTC.

The chain carries TRBV14 and TRBJ2-5, with a weak D call TRBD2 (7 bases). This CDR3 has 14 residues. The V gene's germline CDR1 is SGHDN and CDR2 FVKESK. The germline V and J ends were trimmed by 3 bases and 5 bases, with 13 bases remaining between them. CDR3 region: CASSHRGAGETQYF. The CDR3 DNA sequence: TGTGCCAGCAGCCACCGGGGGGCCGGGGAGACCCAGTACTTC.

On this clone itself: The same CDR3 can be traced to other DNA sequences in this sample. The V and J genes are TRBV6-1 and TRBJ2-2; no clear D. CDR3 size: 13 residues. V shed 3 bases and J shed 1 base, with 3 bases lying between them. CDR1 MNHNS and CDR2 SASEGT come from the germline V gene. CDR3 loop: CASSDLNTGELFF. The CDR3 DNA reads as TGTGCCAGCAGTGATTTGAACACCGGGGAGCTGTTTTTT.

V is TRBV7-9 and J is TRBJ2-1; TRBD2 aligns across 12 bases. The ends lost 4 bases at V and 9 bases at J; junction bases unmatched: 10. CDR1 is SEHNR and CDR2 is FQNEAQ in the germline V gene (reference sequence). The CDR3 covers 16 residues. The CDR3 spells CASSSGLAGRALEQFF. The CDR3 nucleotides are TGTGCCAGCAGCTCAGGACTAGCGGGGAGGGCTCTTGAGCAGTTCTTC.

The table lists this clone with a few counts. J is TRBJ1-1 and V is TRBV14; D call uncertain. The CDR3 is 13 residues long. V was cut by 3 bases and J by 0 bases, with 5 bases left in between. From germline, CDR1 is SGHDN and CDR2 FVKESK. The CDR3 DNA sequence: TGTGCCAGCAGCCAGGTGGTGAACACTGAAGCTTTCTTT. Its translation: CASSQVVNTEAFF.

The CDR3 reads CASSTTGLTNEKLFF. CDR3 sequence (DNA): TGTGCCAGCAGTACAACAGGGCTAACTAATGAAAAACTGTTTTTT. The rearrangement uses TRBV27 and TRBJ1-4, with D perhaps matching TRBD1 (6 bases). V shed 5 bases and J shed 1 base, with 11 bases lying between them. The CDR3 runs 15 residues. CDR1 and CDR2 from the germline V gene are MNHEY and SMNVEV (reference sequence).

V and J are TRBV19 and TRBJ2-2, with D hard to call. V was cut by 5 bases and J by 8 bases, with 15 bases left in between. Germline lookup yields CDR1 LNHDA and CDR2 SQIVND (reference sequence). The CDR3 is 14 residues long. This chain's CDR3 is CASSLQEVSGELFF. The CDR3 nucleotides read TGTGCCAGTAGTTTACAAGAGGTTTCAGGGGAGCTGTTTTTT.

This clone was detected only a few times. The chain employs TRBV7-9 and TRBJ2-2; D tentatively reads TRBD1 or TRBD2 (5 bases each). The CDR3 is made up of 15 amino acids. From germline, CDR1 is SEHNR and CDR2 FQNEAQ (reference sequence). Trimming took 5 bases from V and 4 from J, leaving 14 bases between them. This chain's CDR3 is CASSERDGFTGELFF. Here the CDR3 DNA reads TGTGCCAGCAGCGAAAGGGACGGTTTCACCGGGGAGCTGTTTTTT. Drawing the rest from reference TRBV7-9 and TRBJ2-2, the complete variable domain is DTGVSQNPRHKITKRGQNVTFRCDPISEHNRLYWYRQTLGQGPEFLTYFQNEAQLEKSRLLSDRFSAERPKGSFSTLEIQRTEQGDSAMYLCASSERDGFTGELFFGEGSRLTVL.

The V call is TRBV7-3, the J call TRBJ1-6, with D possibly being TRBD1 (6 bases). Trimming removed 5 bases at V and 10 bases at J, with 12 bases between. Germline V gene data show CDR1 as SGHTA and CDR2 as FQGTGA. The CDR3 sequence is 13 residues long. CDR3 coding DNA: TGTGCCAGCAGCCTAGGGGGGCGCTCACCCCTCCACTTT. Its protein product is CASSLGGRSPLHF.

The chain joins TRBV25-1 to TRBJ2-7, with D hard to call. Looked up from germline, CDR1 is MGHDK and CDR2 is SYGVNS. This CDR3 spans 11 amino acids. The germline V and J ends were trimmed by 4 bases and 2 bases, with 3 bases remaining between them. The CDR3 spells CASSATYEQYF. The DNA of the CDR3 is TGTGCCAGCAGTGCCACCTACGAGCAGTACTTC.

The rearrangement links TRBV7-2 to TRBJ2-7, with no clear D. The CDR3 contains 17 residues. Germline V gene sequence: CDR1 SGHTA, CDR2 FQGNSA. V shed 5 bases and J shed 0 bases, with 20 bases lying between them. The CDR3 sequence: CASSHGSVVGYSYEQYF. CDR3 DNA sequence: TGTGCCAGCAGCCACGGCTCTGTCGTGGGATACTCCTACGAGCAGTACTTC. The whole variable domain, filled in from reference TRBV7-2 and TRBJ2-7, reads GAGVSQSPSNKVTEKGKDVELRCDPISGHTALYWYRQSLGQGLEFLIYFQGNSAPDKSGLPSDRFSAERTGGSVSTLTIQRTQQEDSAVYLCASSHGSVVGYSYEQYFGPGTRLTVT.

The gene calls are TRBV7-9 and TRBJ2-2, with a weak D call TRBD1 (5 bases). V was cut by 5 bases and J by 9 bases, with 19 bases left in between. This CDR3 comprises 15 residues. Germline V gene data show CDR1 as SEHNR and CDR2 as FQNEAQ (reference sequence). The CDR3 reads CASSPPALGDWELFF. The CDR3 nucleotides are TGTGCCAGCAGCCCCCCCGCCCTAGGGGATTGGGAGCTGTTTTTT.

V and J are TRBV28 and TRBJ2-7; 11 bases are a match to TRBD2. Per the germline V gene, CDR1 is MDHEN and CDR2 is SYDVKM. The CDR3 is 21 amino acids. V was clipped by 7 bases and J by 2 bases; unmatched bases: 25. For the CDR3, the DNA is TGTGCCAGCACGACAGGGGCTTTGATTAGCGGGAGGGCGCTCGTGACCTACGAGCAGTACTTC. Residues: CASTTGALISGRALVTYEQYF.

This clone was counted between two and nine times. This chain links TRBV4-1 with TRBJ1-1; a weak D match, TRBD1 (5 bases). Germline loops: CDR1 MGHRA, CDR2 YSYEKL. The germline V and J ends were trimmed by 0 bases and 8 bases, with 19 bases remaining between them. This CDR3 contains 16 residues. The CDR3 reads CASSQDKVGPMTEAFF. For the CDR3, the DNA is TGCGCCAGCAGCCAAGACAAGGTGGGACCCATGACCGAAGCTTTCTTT.

This chain connects TRBV27 to TRBJ1-2; D is unresolved. V lost 6 bases and J lost 4, with 12 bases in between. CDR3 length equals 13 residues. CDR1 and CDR2 from the germline V gene are MNHEY and SMNVEV (reference sequence). The CDR3 DNA is TGTGCCAGCAGGCCAAGGTTGGGCTATGGCTACACCTTC. This sequence encodes CASRPRLGYGYTF.

The chain is built from TRBV18 and TRBJ2-1, with a weak D call TRBD2 (6 bases). The germline V gene has CDR1 KGHSH and CDR2 LQKENI. The V gene lost 0 bases and the J gene lost 4 bases, with 10 bases spanning the gap. The CDR3 has 15 residues. Written as DNA, the CDR3 is TGTGCCAGCTCACCACCTAGCGGAGTTTACAATGAGCAGTTCTTC. As protein: CASSPPSGVYNEQFF.

The chain carries TRBV28 and TRBJ2-5; D is unresolved. V lost 6 bases, J lost 2 bases, and 16 bases lay in between. Germline loops: CDR1 MDHEN, CDR2 SYDVKM. This CDR3 has 15 residues. As DNA, the CDR3 is TGTGCCAGCAGCACAACCGAGGACGGTCAAGAGACCCAGTACTTC. It encodes CASSTTEDGQETQYF.

The chain links TRBV28 to TRBJ2-1; 7 bases match TRBD2. CDR3 size: 17 residues. The germline gives CDR1 MDHEN, CDR2 SYDVKM. V lost 4 bases and J lost 4; bases outside the gene matches: 13. CDR3 bases: TGTGCCAGCAGTTCCCAAAAGCGGGGAGGGAGGTACAATGAGCAGTTCTTC. Protein: CASSSQKRGGRYNEQFF.

This clone showed up just once. V is TRBV7-9 and J is TRBJ1-2; no reliable D call. Per the germline V gene, CDR1 is SEHNR and CDR2 is FQNEAQ (reference sequence). The CDR3 contains 12 residues. Trimming removed 1 base from V and 5 bases from J, with 5 bases in between. The CDR3 DNA sequence: TGTGCCAGCAGCTTAGACCCTTATGGCTACACCTTC. This codes for CASSLDPYGYTF.